This T cell receptor beta chain was found in a study of cytomegalovirus exposure and HLA in healthy donors. Study-level results: Within an earlier analysis, most TCR beta V segments proved productive either about 90% or about 30% of the time.

Notes on this clone: The antigen is undetermined.

A multiplex PCR was run with 60 Vbeta primers and 13 Jbeta primers. Sequencing was performed with immunoSEQ multiplex PCR; in TCRdb, only in-frame clones are kept and a portion is missing. The repertoire holds about 160,000 clones, 70% to 90% seen once, with nearly 2% in the top ten. Sequencing was performed on PBMCs. This receptor was obtained from a woman aged 18-35 years in good health and CMV-seronegative.

For the CDR3, the DNA is TGTGCCAGCAGCAAGGGGGGGGCCGACTATGGCTACACCTTC. The encoded protein is CASSKGGADYGYTF. This chain uses TRBV9 with TRBJ1-2; D perhaps matches TRBD1 (6 bases). V lost 4 bases to trimming and J lost 3 bases, with 13 bases between them. Germline values: CDR1 SGDLS, CDR2 YYNGEE. The CDR3 is 14 residues long.